A selection of T cell receptor beta chains follows, all from one sample in a study of T cells in Graves' hyperthyroidism and ophthalmopathy. In TCRdb, the multiplex PCR reads were re-called with MiXCR into one record per CDR3 protein. The data contain about 130,000 distinct CDR3 sequences, roughly a fifth of them singletons. Specimen: blood. The receptor set was obtained from a woman between 50 and 59 years old with Graves' hyperthyroidism that later progressed to Graves' ophthalmopathy. Each CDR3 is given with its conserved first and last residue. A D gene is named only where the DNA matches it firmly. Size is omitted from some rows. Given values are once, few, many or a class for expanded clones.

NA	TRBV5-4	TRBJ2-4	TRBD2	TGTGCCAGCAGCTCCCCGTCTAGCGGGAGTAGAAACATTCAGTACTTC	CASSSPSSGSRNIQYF
many	TRBV20-1	TRBJ2-1	TRBD2	TGCAGTGCCATACGACTAGCCTTGGGGAATGAGCAGTTCTTC	CSAIRLALGNEQFF
many	TRBV5-5	TRBJ1-4	TRBD1	TGTGCCAGCAGCCGACAGGGGCTACGTGAAAAACTGTTTTTT	CASSRQGLREKLFF
NA	TRBV28	TRBJ2-3	NA	TGTGCCAGCAGTCCCGGGACGGTCAGCACAGATACGCAGTATTTT	CASSPGTVSTDTQYF
many	TRBV3-1	TRBJ2-3	TRBD2	TGTGCCAGCAGCCAAGATCCAGGGAGGGAGTTAGATACGCAGTATTTT	CASSQDPGRELDTQYF
many	TRBV20-1	TRBJ1-5	TRBD1	TGCAGTGCTAGGGACAGGTTTAATCAGCCCCAGCATTTT	CSARDRFNQPQHF
many	TRBV12-3/TRBV12-4	TRBJ1-1	TRBD1	TGTGCCAGCAACTTAGGGACAGGGGGGACTGAAGCTTTCTTT	CASNLGTGGTEAFF
many	TRBV5-1	TRBJ1-2	NA	TGCGCCAGCAGCTTAGACACCTTCTATGGCTACACCTTC	CASSLDTFYGYTF
NA	TRBV4-2	TRBJ2-3	TRBD2	TGTGCCAGCAGCCAAGAGGCTAGCGGAGTCCCCACAGATACGCAGTATTTT	CASSQEASGVPTDTQYF
few	TRBV7-9	TRBJ2-5	NA	TGTGCCAGCAGCTCGAGACCAAGGAGGGGAGTAGTATATCAAGAGACCCAGTACTTC	CASSSRPRRGVVYQETQYF
few	TRBV11-2	TRBJ2-7	NA	TGTGCCAGCGGTTTTGGGAGCTCCTACGAGCAGTACTTC	CASGFGSSYEQYF
few	TRBV7-2	TRBJ2-6	NA	TGTGCCAGCAGCTTAGAAGGGGCGGCAGGGGCCAACGTCCTGACTTTC	CASSLEGAAGANVLTF